One sample yielded the 31 T cell receptor beta chains listed below, sequenced in a study of identical twins. TCRdb fed the 5' RACE reads into MiXCR, producing one record per CDR3 protein. The table includes 400,000 to 550,000 distinct CDR3 sequences, 14% detected once. These data were likewise used in another study, on yellow fever vaccine responses in identical twins.

The sequencing sample was made of CD4+ T cells sorted from blood. These receptor sequences come from a woman between 18 and 29 years old in good health.

This clonotype has more than one count but fewer than ten. V gene TRBV2 combines with J gene TRBJ2-7; D gene unclear. The CDR3 spans 11 residues. Per germline, CDR1 SNHLY and CDR2 FYNNEI. V lost 6 bases to trimming and J lost 6 bases, with 9 bases between them. The chain's CDR3 is CASSGYSEQYF. The CDR3 DNA reads as TGTGCCAGCAGCGGGTATAGCGAGCAGTACTTC.

This chain connects TRBV2 to TRBJ2-7; D unclear. The germline V gene encodes CDR1 SNHLY and CDR2 FYNNEI. Trimming took off 7 bases at V and 2 bases at J, with 15 bases between the two ends. This CDR3 has 14 residues. The CDR3 protein is CASKYSRETYEQYF. The CDR3, as DNA: TGTGCCAGCAAGTACAGCCGAGAAACCTACGAGCAGTACTTC.

V gene TRBV29-1 combines with J gene TRBJ2-3; D may correspond to TRBD1 or TRBD2 (5 bases each). This CDR3 is 15 amino acids long. The germline V and J ends were trimmed by 0 bases and 3 bases, with 13 bases remaining between them. CDR1 and CDR2 from the germline V gene are SQVTM and ANQGSEA. The CDR3 nucleotides are TGCAGCGTTGAAGACCCGGGACCCGGGACAGATACGCAGTATTTT. Translating it yields CSVEDPGPGTDTQYF.

This clonotype was observed at least ten times. The chain couples TRBV20-1 to TRBJ2-7; 8 bases match TRBD2. Germline CDR1 is DFQATT and CDR2 is SNEGSKA (reference sequence). With V trimmed by 0 bases and J by 4 bases, 8 bases remained unmatched. The CDR3 is 15 amino acids. CDR3 in amino acids: CSAREWGAGVYEQYF. The CDR3 nucleotides are TGCAGTGCTAGAGAGTGGGGAGCGGGGGTTTACGAGCAGTACTTC.

The chain has TRBV20-1 and TRBJ2-2; TRBD1 matches 7 bases. Germline assignment: CDR1 DFQATT and CDR2 SNEGSKA (reference sequence). V was clipped by 6 bases and J by 4 bases; unmatched bases: 5. This CDR3 has 13 amino acids. The CDR3 loop reads CSASGQRTGELFF. Here the CDR3 DNA reads TGCAGTGCCTCGGGACAGCGCACCGGGGAGCTGTTTTTT.

This clonotype was seen a few times. The chain has TRBV6-1 and TRBJ2-7, with D perhaps TRBD1 or TRBD2 (5 bases each). Trimming pared 7 bases from V and 0 bases from J, leaving 13 bases between. The V gene's germline CDR1 is MNHNS and CDR2 SASEGT. This CDR3 has 14 residues. The CDR3 reads CASIRDVGSYEQYF. Here the CDR3 DNA reads TGTGCCAGCATTCGGGACGTAGGCTCCTACGAGCAGTACTTC.

This CDR3 reads CARGQSHKNTGELFF. In DNA form, the CDR3 reads TGTGCCAGAGGACAGAGCCATAAGAACACCGGGGAGCTGTTTTTT. The J gene is TRBJ2-2, the V gene TRBV27; a weak D match, TRBD1 (6 bases). The germline V and J ends were trimmed by 9 bases and 1 base, with 15 bases remaining between them. This CDR3 region has 15 residues. Germline CDR1 MNHEY, CDR2 SMNVEV (reference sequence).

This clonotype has more than one count but fewer than ten. The V and J genes are TRBV7-9 and TRBJ1-1; 8 bases map to TRBD1. Germline assignment: CDR1 SEHNR and CDR2 FQNEAQ (reference sequence). The CDR3 runs to 12 residues. V shed 2 bases, J shed 10 bases, and the junction held 3 bases outside the gene matches. CDR3 loop: CASSLPGTGAFF. CDR3 nucleotides: TGTGCCAGCAGCTTACCCGGGACAGGAGCTTTCTTT. The full variable domain, its missing parts supplied by reference TRBV7-9 and TRBJ1-1, is DTGVSQNPRHKITKRGQNVTFRCDPISEHNRLYWYRQTLGQGPEFLTYFQNEAQLEKSRLLSDRFSAERPKGSFSTLEIQRTEQGDSAMYLCASSLPGTGAFFGQGTRLTVV.

This clonotype occurred a few times. The V and J genes are TRBV3-1 and TRBJ1-1; 7 nucleotides line up with TRBD1. V lost 1 base to trimming and J lost 4 bases; unmatched junction nucleotides: 0. The CDR3 is 13 amino acids. Germline V gene sequence: CDR1 LGHDT, CDR2 YNNKEL (reference sequence). CDR3 DNA: TGTGCCAGCAGCCAAGCAGGGGGCACTGAAGCTTTCTTT. Protein: CASSQAGGTEAFF. The complete variable domain, with remaining parts taken from reference TRBV3-1 and TRBJ1-1, reads DTAVSQTPKYLVTQMGNDKSIKCEQNLGHDTMYWYKQDSKKFLKIMFSYNNKELIINETVPNRFSPKSPDKAHLNLHINSLELGDSAVYFCASSQAGGTEAFFGQGTRLTVV.

This clonotype has only a few counts. The chain has TRBV4-2 and TRBJ2-5; 9 bases match TRBD1. V was clipped by 1 base and J by 1 base; unmatched bases: 10. CDR3 length: 18 amino acids. The germline CDR1 and CDR2 sequences are LGHNA and YNFKEQ. The CDR3 nucleotides are TGTGCCAGCAGCCAAGTTCGTCACACAGGGGGCTCCCAAGAGACCCAGTACTTC. This sequence encodes CASSQVRHTGGSQETQYF.

This clonotype was observed a handful of times. The chain recombines TRBV4-2 with TRBJ2-3; 10 nucleotides agree with TRBD2. The germline V gene has CDR1 LGHNA and CDR2 YNFKEQ. J lost 0 bases, V lost 0 bases, and 3 bases had no gene match. The CDR3 totals 17 residues. Written as DNA, the CDR3 is TGTGCCAGCAGCCAAGACGTACTAGCGGGGAGCACAGATACGCAGTATTTT. Translating gives CASSQDVLAGSTDTQYF.

This chain links TRBV2 with TRBJ2-7; D is unclear. CDR3 size: 13 residues. Trimming shortened V by 2 bases and J by 2 bases, and 7 bases separated the two germline ends. The germline V gene has CDR1 SNHLY and CDR2 FYNNEI. CDR3 DNA sequence: TGTGCCAGCAGTGAATCGGGTACCTACGAGCAGTACTTC. This encodes CASSESGTYEQYF.

The chain uses TRBV7-2 and TRBJ2-1; no definite D call. This CDR3 is 16 amino acids long. With 2 bases removed from V and 0 bases from J, the gap between germline ends came to 11 bases. Per the germline V gene, CDR1 is SGHTA and CDR2 is FQGNSA. The CDR3 region is CASSLTLIRSYNEQFF. The CDR3 coding sequence is TGTGCCAGCAGCTTAACCCTGATACGCTCCTACAATGAGCAGTTCTTC.

This clonotype was seen many times. V and J are TRBV12-3 or TRBV12-4 and TRBJ2-2; 8 bases are shared with TRBD2. Trimming cost V 1 base and J 4 bases; bases outside gene matches: 2. The CDR3 runs 15 residues. CDR3 nucleotide sequence: TGTGCCAGCAGTTTAGGGGGACTAGTCACCGGGGAGCTGTTTTTT. It yields the protein CASSLGGLVTGELFF.

The CDR3 loop is CAWGRDAAYEQYF. The DNA of the CDR3 is TGTGCCTGGGGGCGGGACGCAGCCTACGAGCAGTACTTC. V usage is TRBV30 and J usage is TRBJ2-7; tentative D call: TRBD2 (6 bases). V was shortened by 5 bases and J by 2 bases, with 13 bases between the two germline ends. Germline loops: CDR1 GTSNPN, CDR2 SVGIG (reference sequence). The CDR3 totals 13 residues.

This clonotype was seen more than once but under ten times. This chain links TRBV19 with TRBJ2-3, with 8 positions matching TRBD2. V was pared by 8 bases and J by 3 bases, with 7 bases of the junction left unmatched. The CDR3 loop spans 14 amino acids. In germline, CDR1 is LNHDA, CDR2 SQIVND (reference sequence). For the CDR3, the DNA is TGTGCCAGTCGGCGGGGGGCTATTACAGATACGCAGTATTTT. As protein: CASRRGAITDTQYF.

J is TRBJ2-3 and V is TRBV6-2 or TRBV6-3; 11 nucleotides agree with TRBD2. CDR1 MNHEY and CDR2 SVGEGT come from the germline V gene. There are 16 residues in the CDR3. With V trimmed by 5 bases and J by 2 bases, 6 bases remained unmatched. The CDR3, as DNA: TGTGCCAGCAGTATCGGACTAGCGGGCTCCACAGATACGCAGTATTTT. The encoded protein is CASSIGLAGSTDTQYF.

The chain is built from TRBV29-1 and TRBJ2-1, with TRBD2 matching over 8 bases. Unmatched junction bases numbered 29, after V lost 5 bases and J lost 2 bases. This CDR3 has 22 residues. CDR1 is SQVTM, CDR2 ANQGSEA, per germline. CDR3 nucleotides: TGCAGCGTTCCGGACCCCCGACCGACTGGACTCTTAGCGGGACTCGCCTACAATGAGCAGTTCTTC. Its translation is CSVPDPRPTGLLAGLAYNEQFF.

The V call is TRBV5-1, the J call TRBJ2-1; 15 bases match TRBD2. J was trimmed by 9 bases and V by 3 bases; bases with no gene match: 10. The CDR3 has 17 amino acids. Germline V gene lookup returns CDR1 SGHRS and CDR2 YFSETQ. The CDR3 reads CASSYSTGTSGRIEQFF. CDR3 bases: TGCGCCAGCAGCTATTCAACCGGGACTAGCGGGAGGATTGAGCAGTTCTTC.

As for this clonotype: One junction end disagrees with the germline gene, perhaps due to a read error. V and J are TRBV4-1 and TRBJ2-7; tentatively, D is TRBD1 (5 bases). This CDR3 region has 15 residues. Germline values: CDR1 MGHRA, CDR2 YSYEKL. CDR3 sequence reads: CGSSQGSQGTYEQYF. In DNA, the CDR3 is TGCGGCAGCAGCCAAGGGTCTCAGGGCACCTACGAGCAGTACTTC.

This chain links TRBV6-1 with TRBJ2-3; D possibly uses TRBD1 or TRBD2 (5 bases each). This CDR3 is 15 amino acids long. V was clipped by 5 bases and J by 2 bases, with 14 bases between them. CDR1 is MNHNS, CDR2 SASEGT, per germline. CDR3 nucleotide sequence: TGTGCCAGCAGTCTAATGGGGGAGTACACAGATACGCAGTATTTT. Encoded protein: CASSLMGEYTDTQYF.

This clonotype was picked up many times. The chain couples TRBV12-3 or TRBV12-4 to TRBJ2-3; 8 positions agree with TRBD2. The V segment lost 1 base and the J segment 0 bases; nucleotides outside the gene matches: 3. The CDR3 is 16 amino acids. The CDR3: CASSLVRGDSTDTQYF. CDR3 DNA: TGTGCCAGCAGTTTAGTGCGGGGGGATAGCACAGATACGCAGTATTTT.

V gene TRBV28 combines with J gene TRBJ2-6, with D maybe TRBD2 (5 bases). Trimming removed 5 bases at V and 5 bases at J, with 13 bases between. This CDR3 comprises 15 residues. CDR1 is MDHEN, CDR2 SYDVKM, per germline. The CDR3 bases are TGTGCCAGCAGTCGCGAGGGTGGGTGGGCCAACGTCCTGACTTTC. Translated: CASSREGGWANVLTF.

This rearrangement joins TRBV18 to TRBJ2-3, with 7 nucleotides matching TRBD1. The CDR3 totals 17 residues. V shed 1 base and J 4 bases; nucleotides not matched to a gene: 11. Germline V gene data show CDR1 as KGHSH and CDR2 as LQKENI. The CDR3 DNA reads TGTGCCAGCTCACCACTTCCCCCAGGGGGTTATTCAGATACGCAGTATTTT. Protein product: CASSPLPPGGYSDTQYF.

This clonotype was seen only a few times. The chain carries TRBV11-3 and TRBJ2-5; D perhaps matches TRBD2 (6 bases). CDR3 length: 15 residues. V lost 0 bases, J lost 4 bases, and 12 bases lay in between. CDR1 SGHNT and CDR2 YENEEA come from the germline V gene. CDR3 sequence (DNA): TGTGCCAGCAGCTTAGATTCTTCCGGGAGAGAGACCCAGTACTTC. Residues: CASSLDSSGRETQYF. Full variable domain (remainder filled in from reference TRBV11-3 and TRBJ2-5): EAGVVQSPRYKIIEKKQPVAFWCNPISGHNTLYWYLQNLGQGPELLIRYENEEAVDDSQLPKDRFSAERLKGVDSTLKIQPAELGDSAVYLCASSLDSSGRETQYFGPGTRLLVL.

The chain couples TRBV29-1 to TRBJ2-3, with D possibly called TRBD1 or TRBD2 (5 bases each). This CDR3 comprises 10 residues. The germline V gene encodes CDR1 SQVTM and CDR2 ANQGSEA. Trimming took 7 bases from V and 3 from J, leaving 5 bases between them. The CDR3 protein is CSGGTDTQYF. For the CDR3, the DNA is TGCAGCGGGGGGACAGATACGCAGTATTTT.

This clonotype showed up just a few times. The rearrangement links TRBV20-1 to TRBJ2-2, with D uncertain. The CDR3 is 13 residues long. The ends were cut back, 2 bases at V and 3 bases at J, with 7 bases in the middle. The germline gives CDR1 DFQATT, CDR2 SNEGSKA (reference sequence). The CDR3 protein is CSARSSYTGELFF. The CDR3 region has the DNA TGCAGTGCTAGATCCTCTTACACCGGGGAGCTGTTTTTT.

The gene calls are TRBV18 and TRBJ2-5, with 8 bases that match TRBD1. The CDR3 has 14 residues. The V gene's germline CDR1 is KGHSH and CDR2 LQKENI. V lost 2 bases to trimming and J lost 6 bases; unmatched junction nucleotides: 5. CDR3 sequence (DNA): TGTGCCAGCTCACCATCAGGGGGCCCAAAGACCCAGTACTTC. Residues: CASSPSGGPKTQYF.

This clonotype appeared a few times. CDR3 sequence reads: CASSLQGANYGYTF. The CDR3 DNA reads as TGTGCCAGCAGTTTACAGGGGGCTAACTATGGCTACACCTTC. V usage is TRBV6-5 and J usage is TRBJ1-2; 8 bases match TRBD1. The CDR3 length is 14 residues. J was trimmed by 0 bases and V by 4 bases; bases with no gene match: 1. Germline CDR1 reads MNHEY; CDR2 reads SVGAGI.

The genes are TRBV7-2 and TRBJ2-3; tentatively, D is TRBD2 (7 bases). Germline CDR1 and CDR2: SGHTA and FQGNSA. V dropped 7 bases and J dropped 0 bases, with 20 bases sitting between them. The CDR3 spans 17 residues. The CDR3: CASTTLGGADSTDTQYF. The CDR3 nucleotides are TGTGCCAGCACCACCCTGGGGGGGGCCGATAGCACAGATACGCAGTATTTT.

The chain couples TRBV6-1 to TRBJ2-3; the D gene is possibly TRBD1 (5 bases). With 6 bases removed from V and 0 bases from J, the gap between germline ends came to 19 bases. Germline CDR1 and CDR2: MNHNS and SASEGT. This CDR3 region has 17 residues. The CDR3 reads CASRRQKADWSTDTQYF. The CDR3 DNA reads TGTGCCAGCAGGCGACAGAAGGCCGATTGGAGCACAGATACGCAGTATTTT.